Below, one T cell receptor (beta chain) is given with its context. Its cognate antigen is unknown. V was clipped by 8 bases and J by 2 bases; unmatched bases: 11. This CDR3 has 16 amino acids. Germline CDR1 reads MDHEN; CDR2 reads SYDVKM. The data belong to a study of cytomegalovirus exposure and HLA in healthy donors. About the study: Genotyping showed roughly 76% of approximately 430 donors falling in the Caucasian-associated ancestry cluster.

Study conclusions and caveats: Researchers counted 150 to 200 TCR beta chains as cytomegalovirus-associated.

In the PCR, 60 Vbeta and 13 Jbeta primers were used. Profiling relied on immunoSEQ multiplex PCR, and the TCRdb table lists in-frame clones only, not all of them. Of over 150,000 clones listed, about 84% are singletons. This chain links TRBV28 with TRBJ2-1; 8 nucleotides line up with TRBD2. The sequence came from a man between 18 and 35 years old in good health and CMV-seronegative. Sequenced sample: PBMCs. CDR3 nucleotide sequence: TGTGCCAGCGTTTTAGGGCTAGCGGGCCCCTACAATGAGCAGTTCTTC. Translating it yields CASVLGLAGPYNEQFF.